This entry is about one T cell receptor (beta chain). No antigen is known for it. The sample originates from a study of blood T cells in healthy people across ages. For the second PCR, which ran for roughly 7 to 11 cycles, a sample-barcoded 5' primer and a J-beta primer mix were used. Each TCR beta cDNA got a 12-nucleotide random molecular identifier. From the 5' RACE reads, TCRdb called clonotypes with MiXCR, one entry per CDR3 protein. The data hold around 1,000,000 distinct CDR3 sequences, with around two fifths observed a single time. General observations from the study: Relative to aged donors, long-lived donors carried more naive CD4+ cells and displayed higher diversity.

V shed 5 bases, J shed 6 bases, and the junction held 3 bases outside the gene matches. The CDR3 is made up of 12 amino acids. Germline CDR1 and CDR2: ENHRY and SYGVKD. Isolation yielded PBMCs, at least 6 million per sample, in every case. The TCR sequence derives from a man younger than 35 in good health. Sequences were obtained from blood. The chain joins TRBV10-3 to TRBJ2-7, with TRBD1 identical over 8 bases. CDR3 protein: CAISPQGAEQYF. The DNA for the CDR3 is TGTGCCATCAGTCCCCAGGGGGCCGAGCAGTACTTC.